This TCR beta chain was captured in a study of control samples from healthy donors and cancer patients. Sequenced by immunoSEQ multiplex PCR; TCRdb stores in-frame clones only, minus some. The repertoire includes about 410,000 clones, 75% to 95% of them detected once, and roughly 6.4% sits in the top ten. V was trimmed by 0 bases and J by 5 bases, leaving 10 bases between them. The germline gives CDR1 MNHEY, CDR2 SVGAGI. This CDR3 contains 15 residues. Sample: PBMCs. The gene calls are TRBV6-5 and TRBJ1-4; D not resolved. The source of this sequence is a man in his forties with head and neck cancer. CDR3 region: CASSYSTQINEKLFF. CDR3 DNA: TGTGCCAGCAGTTACTCGACGCAGATAAATGAAAAACTGTTTTTT.